This T cell receptor (beta chain) derives from a study of cytomegalovirus exposure and HLA in healthy donors. PCR involved 60 Vbeta and 13 Jbeta primers. The method was immunoSEQ multiplex PCR; TCRdb's version includes in-frame clones alone and lacks a portion of them. In the table there are about 140,000 clones, 75% to 85% of which are singletons. Losses at the gene ends were 5 bases for V and 4 bases for J; bases not matched to a gene: 5. Per germline, CDR1 SNHLY and CDR2 FYNNEI. The CDR3 has 14 residues. The clonotype was recovered from a female donor in good health and CMV-seropositive. The rearrangement links TRBV2 to TRBJ1-5; 7 bases fit TRBD1. The sequenced material came from PBMCs. This chain's CDR3 is CASSLETGNQPQHF. The DNA for the CDR3 is TGTGCCAGCAGTTTAGAGACAGGGAATCAGCCCCAGCATTTT.